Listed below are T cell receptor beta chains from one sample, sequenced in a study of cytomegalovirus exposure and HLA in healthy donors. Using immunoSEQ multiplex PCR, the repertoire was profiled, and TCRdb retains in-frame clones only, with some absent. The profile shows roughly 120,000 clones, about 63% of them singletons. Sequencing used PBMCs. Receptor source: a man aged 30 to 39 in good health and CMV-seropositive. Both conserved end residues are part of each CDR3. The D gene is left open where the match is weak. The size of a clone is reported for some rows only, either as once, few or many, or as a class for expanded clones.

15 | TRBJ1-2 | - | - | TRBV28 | TGTGCCAGCAGTCCCTACGGGACACTTTCCTATGGCTACACCTTC | CASSPYGTLSYGYTF
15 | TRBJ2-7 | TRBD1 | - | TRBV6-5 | TGTGCCAGCAGCCATCGCGGGACAGGGGTCTACGAGCAGTACTTC | CASSHRGTGVYEQYF
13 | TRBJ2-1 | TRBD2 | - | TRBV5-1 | TGCGCCAGCAGCTCAGAGACTAGCTTTGAGCAGTTCTTC | CASSSETSFEQFF
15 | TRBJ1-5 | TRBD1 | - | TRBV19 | TGTGCCAGTAGTAGGGGACAGGAGTTCAATCAGCCCCAGCATTTT | CASSRGQEFNQPQHF
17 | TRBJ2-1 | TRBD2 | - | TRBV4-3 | TGCGCCAGCAGCCAAGAGTTAGCGGGAGGGCCCTACAATGAGCAGTTCTTC | CASSQELAGGPYNEQFF
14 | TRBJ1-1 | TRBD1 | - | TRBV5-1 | TGCGCCAGCAGCATTGGGACAGGCGACGGAGAAGCTTTCTTT | CASSIGTGDGEAFF
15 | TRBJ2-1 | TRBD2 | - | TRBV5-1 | TGCGCCAGCAGCTTTCGGACTAGCGGGAGCAATGAGCAGTTCTTC | CASSFRTSGSNEQFF
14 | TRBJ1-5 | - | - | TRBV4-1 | TGCGCCAGCAGCCAAGTCGGGAGCAATCAGCCCCAGCATTTT | CASSQVGSNQPQHF
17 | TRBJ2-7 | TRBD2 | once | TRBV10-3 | TGTGCCATCATGGTCGACCAACTAGCGGGAGGTCCCTACGAGCAGTACTTC | CAIMVDQLAGGPYEQYF
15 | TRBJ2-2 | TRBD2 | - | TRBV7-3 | TGTGCCAGCAGCTTGACTAGCGGGAACACCGGGGAGCTGTTTTTT | CASSLTSGNTGELFF
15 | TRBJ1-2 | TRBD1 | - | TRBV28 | TGTGCCAGCAGTACGCCTACAGGGGGAAACTATGGCTACACCTTC | CASSTPTGGNYGYTF
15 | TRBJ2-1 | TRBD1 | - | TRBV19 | TGTGCCAGTAGCAACCGGGACAGGGGAGGAAATGAGCAGTTCTTC | CASSNRDRGGNEQFF
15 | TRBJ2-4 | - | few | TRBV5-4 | TGTGCCAGCAGCTTGCGGCAGGGAGCCAAAAACATTCAGTACTTC | CASSLRQGAKNIQYF
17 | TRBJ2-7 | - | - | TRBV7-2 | TGTGCCAGCAGCAGTGGGCATGGCGGGGGCGGTTTCTACGAGCAGTACTTC | CASSSGHGGGGFYEQYF
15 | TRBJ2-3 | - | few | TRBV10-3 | TGTGCCATCAGTGAGGGAGGGGCGGGAACAGATACGCAGTATTTT | CAISEGGAGTDTQYF
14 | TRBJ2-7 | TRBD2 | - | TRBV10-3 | TGTGCCATCAGTGAGGTGGGACGGGAGGACGAGCAGTACTTC | CAISEVGREDEQYF
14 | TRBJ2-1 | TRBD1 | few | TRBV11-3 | TGTGCCAGCAGCCCGACAGGGCTCCCGAATGAGCAGTTCTTC | CASSPTGLPNEQFF